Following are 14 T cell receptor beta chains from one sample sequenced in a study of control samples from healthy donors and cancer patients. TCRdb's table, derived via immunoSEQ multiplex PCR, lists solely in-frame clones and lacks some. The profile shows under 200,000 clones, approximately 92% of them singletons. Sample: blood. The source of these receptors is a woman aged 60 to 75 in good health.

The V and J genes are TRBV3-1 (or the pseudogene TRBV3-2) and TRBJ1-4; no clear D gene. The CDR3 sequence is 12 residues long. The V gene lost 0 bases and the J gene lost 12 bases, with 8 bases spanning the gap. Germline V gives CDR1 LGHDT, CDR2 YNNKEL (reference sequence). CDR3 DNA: TGTGCCAGCAGCCAAGACGGCAGCCAACTGTTTTTT. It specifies CASSQDGSQLFF.

The CDR3 DNA reads as TGTGCCAGCAGCTTAGCGGGGAGGGGGGGCTCCTACGAGCAGTACTTC. Residues: CASSLAGRGGSYEQYF. J is TRBJ2-7 and V is TRBV7-9, with D perhaps TRBD2 (7 bases). Germline values: CDR1 SEHNR, CDR2 FQNEAQ (reference sequence). V was clipped by 0 bases and J by 0 bases, with 12 bases between them. CDR3 length: 16 residues.

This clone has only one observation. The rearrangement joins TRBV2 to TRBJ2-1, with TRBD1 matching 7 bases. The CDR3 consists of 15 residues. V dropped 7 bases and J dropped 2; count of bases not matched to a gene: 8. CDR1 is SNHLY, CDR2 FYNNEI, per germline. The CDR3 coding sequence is TGTGCCAGCAAAGAAAAGGGGGCGACCTACAATGAGCAGTTCTTC. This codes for CASKEKGATYNEQFF.

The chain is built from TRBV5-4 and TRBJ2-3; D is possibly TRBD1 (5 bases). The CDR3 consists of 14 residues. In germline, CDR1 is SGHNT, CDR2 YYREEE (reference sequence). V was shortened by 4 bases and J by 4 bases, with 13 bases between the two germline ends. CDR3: CASSPDQGPDTQYF. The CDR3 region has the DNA TGTGCCAGCAGCCCAGATCAGGGCCCAGATACGCAGTATTTT.

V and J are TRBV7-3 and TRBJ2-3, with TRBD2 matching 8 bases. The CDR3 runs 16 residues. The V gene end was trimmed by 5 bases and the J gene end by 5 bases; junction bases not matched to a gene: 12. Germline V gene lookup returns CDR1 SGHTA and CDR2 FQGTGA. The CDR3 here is CASSRRGGRLGDTQYF. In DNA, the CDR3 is TGTGCCAGCAGCCGTCGGGGGGGGCGGCTTGGAGATACGCAGTATTTT.

CDR3: CASSRRRQAVRQPQHF. CDR3 nucleotide sequence: TGTGCCAGCAGCAGACGTCGACAGGCAGTAAGACAGCCCCAGCATTTT. The chain combines TRBV5-6 with TRBJ1-5, with D perhaps matching TRBD1 (6 bases). V shed 4 bases and J shed 7 bases, with 21 bases lying between them. CDR3 length: 16 residues. Germline V gene lookup returns CDR1 SGHDT and CDR2 YYEEEE.

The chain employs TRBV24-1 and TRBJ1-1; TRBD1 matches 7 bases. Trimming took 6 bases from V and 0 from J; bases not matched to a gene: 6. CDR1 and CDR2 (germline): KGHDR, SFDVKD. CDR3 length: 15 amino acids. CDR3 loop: CATSTSDRVNTEAFF. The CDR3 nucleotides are TGTGCCACCAGTACGTCTGACAGGGTGAACACTGAAGCTTTCTTT.

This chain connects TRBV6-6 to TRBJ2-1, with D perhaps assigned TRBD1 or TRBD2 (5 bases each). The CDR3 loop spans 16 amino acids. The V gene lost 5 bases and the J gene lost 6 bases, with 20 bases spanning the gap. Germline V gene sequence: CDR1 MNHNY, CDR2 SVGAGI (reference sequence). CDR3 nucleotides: TGTGCCAGCAGTCGAGCCGCAGGGTATGGAGGCAATGAGCAGTTCTTC. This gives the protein CASSRAAGYGGNEQFF.

The CDR3, as DNA: TGTGCCAGCAGTGCACGAGGCCAATGGTCCCTGGTTACACCCCTCCACTTT. Translation gives CASSARGQWSLVTPLHF. J is TRBJ1-6 and V is TRBV6-1; D not certain. Germline CDR1 is MNHNS and CDR2 is SASEGT. V was clipped by 4 bases and J by 11 bases, with 24 bases between them. The CDR3 sequence is 17 residues long.

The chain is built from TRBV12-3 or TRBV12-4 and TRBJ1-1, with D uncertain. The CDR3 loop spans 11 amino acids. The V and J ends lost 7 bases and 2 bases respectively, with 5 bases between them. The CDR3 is CASTFNTEAFF. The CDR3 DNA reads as TGTGCCAGCACCTTCAACACTGAAGCTTTCTTT.

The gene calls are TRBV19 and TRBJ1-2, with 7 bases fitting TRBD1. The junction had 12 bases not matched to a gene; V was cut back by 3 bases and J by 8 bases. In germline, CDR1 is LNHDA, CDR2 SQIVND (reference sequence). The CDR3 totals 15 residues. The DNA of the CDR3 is TGTGCCAGTAGTATTTCTCGACAGGGTGTACACGGCTACACCTTC. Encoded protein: CASSISRQGVHGYTF. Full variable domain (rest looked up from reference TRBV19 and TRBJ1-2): DGGITQSPKYLFRKEGQNVTLSCEQNLNHDAMYWYRQDPGQGLRLIYYSQIVNDFQKGDIAEGYSVSREKKESFPLTVTSAQKNPTAFYLCASSISRQGVHGYTFGSGTRLTVV.

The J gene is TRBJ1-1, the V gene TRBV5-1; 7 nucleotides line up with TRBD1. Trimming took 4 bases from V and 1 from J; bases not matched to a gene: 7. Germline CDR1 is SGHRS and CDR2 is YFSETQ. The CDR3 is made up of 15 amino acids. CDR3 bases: TGCGCCAGCAGCGCCGGGACAGTTGAGAACACTGAAGCTTTCTTT. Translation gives CASSAGTVENTEAFF.

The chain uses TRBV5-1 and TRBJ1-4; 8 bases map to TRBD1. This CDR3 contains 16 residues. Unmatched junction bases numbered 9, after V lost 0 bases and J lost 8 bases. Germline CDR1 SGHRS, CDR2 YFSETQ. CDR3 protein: CASSLARGTGLEKLFF. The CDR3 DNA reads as TGCGCCAGCAGCTTGGCCCGAGGGACAGGCTTGGAAAAACTGTTTTTT.

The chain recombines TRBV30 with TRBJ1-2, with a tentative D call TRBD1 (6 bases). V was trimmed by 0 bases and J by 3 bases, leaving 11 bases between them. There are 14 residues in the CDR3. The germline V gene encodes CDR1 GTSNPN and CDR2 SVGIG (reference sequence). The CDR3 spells CAWSVGGGDYGYTF. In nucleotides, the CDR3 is TGTGCCTGGAGTGTAGGGGGAGGGGACTATGGCTACACCTTC. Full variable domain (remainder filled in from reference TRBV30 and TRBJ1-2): SQTIHQWPATLVQPVGSPLSLECTVEGTSNPNLYWYRQAAGRGLQLLFYSVGIGQISSEVPQNLSASRPQDRQFILSSKKLLLSDSGFYLCAWSVGGGDYGYTFGSGTRLTVV.